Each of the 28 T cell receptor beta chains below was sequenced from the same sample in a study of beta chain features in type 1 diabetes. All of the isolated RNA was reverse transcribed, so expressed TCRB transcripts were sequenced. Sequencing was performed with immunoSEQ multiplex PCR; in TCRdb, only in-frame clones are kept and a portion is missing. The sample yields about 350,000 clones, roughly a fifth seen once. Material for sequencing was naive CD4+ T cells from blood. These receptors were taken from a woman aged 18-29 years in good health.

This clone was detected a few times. In DNA, the CDR3 is TGCGCCAGCAGCCAAGATTGGCGGCAGGGGGACGAGCAGTACTTC. Protein sequence: CASSQDWRQGDEQYF. The chain couples TRBV4-3 to TRBJ2-7; 7 bases are shared with TRBD1. Per the germline V gene, CDR1 is LGHNA and CDR2 is YSLEER. The CDR3 totals 15 residues. J lost 5 bases, V lost 0 bases, and 7 bases had no gene match.

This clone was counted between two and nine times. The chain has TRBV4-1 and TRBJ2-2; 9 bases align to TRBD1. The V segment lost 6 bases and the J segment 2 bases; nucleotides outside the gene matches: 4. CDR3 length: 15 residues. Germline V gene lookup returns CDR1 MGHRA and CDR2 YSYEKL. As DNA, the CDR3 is TGCGCCAGCAGATTCACAGGGGGCAACACCGGGGAGCTGTTTTTT. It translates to CASRFTGGNTGELFF.

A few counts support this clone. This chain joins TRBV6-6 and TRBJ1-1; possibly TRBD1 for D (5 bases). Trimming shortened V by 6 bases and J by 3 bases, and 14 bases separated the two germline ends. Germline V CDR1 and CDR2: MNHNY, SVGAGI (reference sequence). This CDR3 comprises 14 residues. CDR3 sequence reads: CASSLLQGDTEAFF. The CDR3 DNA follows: TGTGCCAGCAGCCTTCTCCAGGGCGACACTGAAGCTTTCTTT.

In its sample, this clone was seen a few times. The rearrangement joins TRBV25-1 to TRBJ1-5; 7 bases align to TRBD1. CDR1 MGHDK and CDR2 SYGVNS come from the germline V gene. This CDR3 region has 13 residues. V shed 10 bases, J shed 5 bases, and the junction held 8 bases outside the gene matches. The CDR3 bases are TGTGCCATCGGGACAGACGGCGATCAGCCCCAGCATTTT. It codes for CAIGTDGDQPQHF.

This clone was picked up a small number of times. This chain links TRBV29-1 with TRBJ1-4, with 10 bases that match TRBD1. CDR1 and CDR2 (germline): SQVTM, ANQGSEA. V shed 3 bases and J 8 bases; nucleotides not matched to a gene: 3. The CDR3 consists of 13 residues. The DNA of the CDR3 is TGCAGCGTTGAGGGGACAGGGGAAGAAAAACTGTTTTTT. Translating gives CSVEGTGEEKLFF.

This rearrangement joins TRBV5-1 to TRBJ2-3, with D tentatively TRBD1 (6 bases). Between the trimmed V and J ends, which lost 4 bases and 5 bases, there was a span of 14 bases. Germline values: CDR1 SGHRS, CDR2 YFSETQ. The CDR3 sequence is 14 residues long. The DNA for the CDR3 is TGCGCCAGCAGCGGAACAGGGATTCGAGATACGCAGTATTTT. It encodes CASSGTGIRDTQYF. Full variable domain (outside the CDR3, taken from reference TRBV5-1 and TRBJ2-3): KAGVTQTPRYLIKTRGQQVTLSCSPISGHRSVSWYQQTPGQGLQFLFEYFSETQRNKGNFPGRFSGRQFSNSRSEMNVSTLELGDSALYLCASSGTGIRDTQYFGPGTRLTVL.

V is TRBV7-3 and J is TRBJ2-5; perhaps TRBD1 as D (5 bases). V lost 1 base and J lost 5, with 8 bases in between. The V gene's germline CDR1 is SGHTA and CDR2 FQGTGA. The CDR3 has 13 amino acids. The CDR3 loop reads CASSLSQGETQYF. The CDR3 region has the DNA TGTGCCAGCAGCTTAAGCCAGGGTGAGACCCAGTACTTC.

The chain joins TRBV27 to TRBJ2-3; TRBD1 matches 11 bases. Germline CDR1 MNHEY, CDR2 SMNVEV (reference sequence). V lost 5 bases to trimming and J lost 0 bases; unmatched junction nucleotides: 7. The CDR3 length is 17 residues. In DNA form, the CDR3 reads TGTGCCAGCAGTCTAGGGACAGGGGGTTCTAGCACAGATACGCAGTATTTT. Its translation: CASSLGTGGSSTDTQYF.

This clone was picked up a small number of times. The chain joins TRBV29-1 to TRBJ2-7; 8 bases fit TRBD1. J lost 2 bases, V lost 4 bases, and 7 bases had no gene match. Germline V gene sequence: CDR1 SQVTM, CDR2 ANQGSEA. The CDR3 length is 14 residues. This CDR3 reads CSVGFRGRPYEQYF. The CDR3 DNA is TGCAGCGTTGGATTCAGGGGGCGGCCCTACGAGCAGTACTTC.

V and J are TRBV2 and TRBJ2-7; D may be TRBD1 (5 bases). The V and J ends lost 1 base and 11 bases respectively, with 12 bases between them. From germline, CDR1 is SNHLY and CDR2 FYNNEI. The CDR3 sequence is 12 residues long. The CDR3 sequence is CASSEVTGREYF. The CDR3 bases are TGTGCCAGCAGTGAAGTTACAGGACGGGAGTACTTC.

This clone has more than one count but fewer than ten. The CDR3 is CASSVGPGGSGIKAQETQYF. In nucleotides, the CDR3 is TGTGCCAGCAGCGTAGGCCCCGGAGGGAGCGGGATCAAGGCCCAAGAGACCCAGTACTTC. The gene calls are TRBV9 and TRBJ2-5; the match to TRBD2 covers 7 bases. Germline CDR1 and CDR2: SGDLS and YYNGEE. This CDR3 contains 20 residues. V gave up 0 bases and J gave up 1 base; unmatched junction bases: 18. Full variable domain (remainder filled in from reference TRBV9 and TRBJ2-5): DSGVTQTPKHLITATGQRVTLRCSPRSGDLSVYWYQQSLDQGLQFLIQYYNGEERAKGNILERFSAQQFPDLHSELNLSSLELGDSALYFCASSVGPGGSGIKAQETQYFGPGTRLLVL.

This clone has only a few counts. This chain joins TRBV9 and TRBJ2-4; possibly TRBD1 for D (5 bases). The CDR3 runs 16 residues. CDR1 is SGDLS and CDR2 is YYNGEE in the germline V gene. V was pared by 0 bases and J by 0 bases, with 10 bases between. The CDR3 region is CASSVGTPLAKNIQYF. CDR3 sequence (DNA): TGTGCCAGCAGCGTAGGGACACCTTTAGCCAAAAACATTCAGTACTTC.

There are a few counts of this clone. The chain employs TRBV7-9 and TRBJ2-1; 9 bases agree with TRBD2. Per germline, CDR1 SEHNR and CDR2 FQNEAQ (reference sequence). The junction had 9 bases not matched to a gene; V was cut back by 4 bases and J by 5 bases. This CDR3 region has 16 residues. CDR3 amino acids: CASSWGGGARDNEQFF. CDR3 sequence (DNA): TGTGCCAGCAGCTGGGGCGGGGGGGCAAGAGACAATGAGCAGTTCTTC.

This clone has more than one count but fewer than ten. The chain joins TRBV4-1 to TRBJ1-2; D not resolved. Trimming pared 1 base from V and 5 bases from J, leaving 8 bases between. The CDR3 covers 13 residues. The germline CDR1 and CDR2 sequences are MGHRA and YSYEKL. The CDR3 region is CASSQAGFYGYTF. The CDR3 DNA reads TGCGCCAGCAGCCAAGCCGGGTTTTATGGCTACACCTTC.

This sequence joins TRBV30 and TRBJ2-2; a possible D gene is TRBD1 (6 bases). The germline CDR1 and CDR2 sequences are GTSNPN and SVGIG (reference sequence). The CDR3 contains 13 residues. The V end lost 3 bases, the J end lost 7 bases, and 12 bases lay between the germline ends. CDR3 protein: CAWRTGGGGELFF. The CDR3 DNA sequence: TGTGCCTGGAGGACAGGAGGCGGCGGGGAGCTGTTTTTT.

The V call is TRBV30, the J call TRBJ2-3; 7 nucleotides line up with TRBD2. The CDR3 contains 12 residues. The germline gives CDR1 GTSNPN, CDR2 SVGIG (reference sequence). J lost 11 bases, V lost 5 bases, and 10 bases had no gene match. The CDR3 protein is CAWVPGGIRQYF. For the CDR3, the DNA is TGTGCCTGGGTTCCCGGGGGGATCAGGCAGTATTTT.

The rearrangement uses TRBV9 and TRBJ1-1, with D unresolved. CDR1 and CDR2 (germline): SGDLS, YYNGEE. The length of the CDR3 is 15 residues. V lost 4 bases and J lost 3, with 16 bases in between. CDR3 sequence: CASSRGSLVDTEAFF. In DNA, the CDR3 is TGTGCCAGCAGCCGAGGTAGTTTGGTGGACACTGAAGCTTTCTTT.

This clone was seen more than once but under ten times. DNA of the CDR3: TGTGCCAGTAGTATTCCGGGACAGGGCTATGGCTACACCTTC. This codes for CASSIPGQGYGYTF. The J gene is TRBJ1-2, the V gene TRBV19; 9 positions match TRBD1. CDR3 size: 14 residues. Trimming cost V 3 bases and J 4 bases; bases outside gene matches: 3. The germline gives CDR1 LNHDA, CDR2 SQIVND (reference sequence).

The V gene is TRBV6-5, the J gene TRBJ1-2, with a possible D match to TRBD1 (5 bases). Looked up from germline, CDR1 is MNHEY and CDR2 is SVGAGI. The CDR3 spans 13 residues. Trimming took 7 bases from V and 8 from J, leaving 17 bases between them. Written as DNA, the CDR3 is TGTGCCAGCAACCCCCCCGGGACTGTAGGCTACACCTTC. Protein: CASNPPGTVGYTF.

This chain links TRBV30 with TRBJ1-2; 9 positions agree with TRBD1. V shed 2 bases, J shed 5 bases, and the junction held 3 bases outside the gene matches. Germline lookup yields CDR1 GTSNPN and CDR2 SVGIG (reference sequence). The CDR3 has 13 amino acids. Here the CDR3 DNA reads TGTGCCTGGAGTACAGGGGGCGCTTATGGCTACACCTTC. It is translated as CAWSTGGAYGYTF. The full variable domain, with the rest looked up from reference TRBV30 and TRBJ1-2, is SQTIHQWPATLVQPVGSPLSLECTVEGTSNPNLYWYRQAAGRGLQLLFYSVGIGQISSEVPQNLSASRPQDRQFILSSKKLLLSDSGFYLCAWSTGGAYGYTFGSGTRLTVV.

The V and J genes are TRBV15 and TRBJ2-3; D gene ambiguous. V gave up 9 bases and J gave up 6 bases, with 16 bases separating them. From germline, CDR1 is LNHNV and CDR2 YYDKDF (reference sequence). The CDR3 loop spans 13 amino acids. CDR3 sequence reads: CATESRGRDTQYF. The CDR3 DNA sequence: TGTGCCACAGAGAGTAGAGGCCGTGATACGCAGTATTTT. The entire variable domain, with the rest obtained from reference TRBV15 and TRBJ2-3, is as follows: DAMVIQNPRYQVTQFGKPVTLSCSQTLNHNVMYWYQQKSSQAPKLLFHYYDKDFNNEADTPDNFQSRRPNTSFCFLDIRSPGLGDTAMYLCATESRGRDTQYFGPGTRLTVL.

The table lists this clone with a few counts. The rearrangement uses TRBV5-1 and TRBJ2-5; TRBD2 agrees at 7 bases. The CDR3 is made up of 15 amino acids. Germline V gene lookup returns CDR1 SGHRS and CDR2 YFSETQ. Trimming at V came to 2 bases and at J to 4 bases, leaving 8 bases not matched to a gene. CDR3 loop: CASSFGGSQVETQYF. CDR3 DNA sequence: TGCGCCAGCAGCTTTGGCGGGAGTCAAGTAGAGACCCAGTACTTC.

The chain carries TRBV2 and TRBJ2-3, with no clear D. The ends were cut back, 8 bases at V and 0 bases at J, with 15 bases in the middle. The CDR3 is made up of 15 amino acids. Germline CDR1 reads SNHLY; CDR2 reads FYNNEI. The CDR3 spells CASFPAVASTDTQYF. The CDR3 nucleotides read TGTGCCAGCTTCCCGGCGGTGGCTAGCACAGATACGCAGTATTTT.

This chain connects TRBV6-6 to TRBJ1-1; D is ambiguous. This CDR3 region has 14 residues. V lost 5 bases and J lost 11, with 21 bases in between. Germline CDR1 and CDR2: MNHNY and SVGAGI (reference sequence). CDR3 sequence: CASSSPETPRWAFF. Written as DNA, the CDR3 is TGTGCCAGCAGTAGTCCGGAGACCCCCCGCTGGGCTTTCTTT.

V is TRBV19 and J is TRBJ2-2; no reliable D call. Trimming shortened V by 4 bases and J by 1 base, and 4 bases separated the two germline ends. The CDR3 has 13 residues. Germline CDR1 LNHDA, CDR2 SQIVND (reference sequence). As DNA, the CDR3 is TGTGCCAGTAGTAGCGGGAACACCGGGGAGCTGTTTTTT. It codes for CASSSGNTGELFF.

CDR3 region: CASSSSATTSHYGYTF. The CDR3 DNA is TGCGCCAGCAGTTCAAGCGCGACGACGAGTCACTATGGCTACACCTTC. V usage is TRBV4-1 and J usage is TRBJ1-2; no reliable D call. Trimming took 6 bases from V and 3 from J, leaving 20 bases between them. CDR3 length: 16 amino acids. Per the germline V gene, CDR1 is MGHRA and CDR2 is YSYEKL.

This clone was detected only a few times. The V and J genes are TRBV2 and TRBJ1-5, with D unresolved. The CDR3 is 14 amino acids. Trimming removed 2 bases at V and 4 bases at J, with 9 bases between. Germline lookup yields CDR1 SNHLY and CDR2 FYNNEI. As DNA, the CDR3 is TGTGCCAGCAGTGAAATGTTACAGAATCAGCCCCAGCATTTT. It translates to CASSEMLQNQPQHF.

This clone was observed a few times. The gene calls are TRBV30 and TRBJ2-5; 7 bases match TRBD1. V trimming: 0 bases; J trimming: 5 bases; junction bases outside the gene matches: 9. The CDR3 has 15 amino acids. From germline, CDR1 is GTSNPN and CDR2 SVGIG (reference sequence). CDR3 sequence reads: CAWSVDRVVGETQYF. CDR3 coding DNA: TGTGCCTGGAGTGTTGACAGGGTGGTAGGGGAGACCCAGTACTTC.